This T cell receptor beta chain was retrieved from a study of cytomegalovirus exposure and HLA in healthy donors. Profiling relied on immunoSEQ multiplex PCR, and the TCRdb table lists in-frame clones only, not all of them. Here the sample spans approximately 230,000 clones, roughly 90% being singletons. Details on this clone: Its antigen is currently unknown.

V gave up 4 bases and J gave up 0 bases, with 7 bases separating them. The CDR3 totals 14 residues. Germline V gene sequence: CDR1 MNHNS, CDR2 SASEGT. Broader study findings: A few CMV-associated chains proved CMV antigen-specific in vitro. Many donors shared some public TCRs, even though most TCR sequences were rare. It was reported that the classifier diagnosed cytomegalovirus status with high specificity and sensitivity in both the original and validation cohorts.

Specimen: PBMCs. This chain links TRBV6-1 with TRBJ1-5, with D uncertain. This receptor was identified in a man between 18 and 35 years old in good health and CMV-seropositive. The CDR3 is CASSVDGSNQPQHF. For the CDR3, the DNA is TGTGCCAGCAGTGTTGACGGTAGCAATCAGCCCCAGCATTTT.